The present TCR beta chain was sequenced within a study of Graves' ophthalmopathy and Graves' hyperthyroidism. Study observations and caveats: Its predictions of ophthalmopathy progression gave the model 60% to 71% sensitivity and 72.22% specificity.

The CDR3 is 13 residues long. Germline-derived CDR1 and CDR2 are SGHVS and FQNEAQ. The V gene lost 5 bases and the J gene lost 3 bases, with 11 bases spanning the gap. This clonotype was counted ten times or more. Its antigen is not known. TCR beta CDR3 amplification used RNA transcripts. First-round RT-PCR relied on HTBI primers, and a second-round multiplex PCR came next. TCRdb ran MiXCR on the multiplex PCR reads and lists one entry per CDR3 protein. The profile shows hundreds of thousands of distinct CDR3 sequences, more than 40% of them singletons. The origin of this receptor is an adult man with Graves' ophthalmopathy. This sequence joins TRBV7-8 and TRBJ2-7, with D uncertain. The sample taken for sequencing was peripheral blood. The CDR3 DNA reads TGTGCCAGCAGCCCCCGAGGCCACTACGAGCAGTACTTC. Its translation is CASSPRGHYEQYF.